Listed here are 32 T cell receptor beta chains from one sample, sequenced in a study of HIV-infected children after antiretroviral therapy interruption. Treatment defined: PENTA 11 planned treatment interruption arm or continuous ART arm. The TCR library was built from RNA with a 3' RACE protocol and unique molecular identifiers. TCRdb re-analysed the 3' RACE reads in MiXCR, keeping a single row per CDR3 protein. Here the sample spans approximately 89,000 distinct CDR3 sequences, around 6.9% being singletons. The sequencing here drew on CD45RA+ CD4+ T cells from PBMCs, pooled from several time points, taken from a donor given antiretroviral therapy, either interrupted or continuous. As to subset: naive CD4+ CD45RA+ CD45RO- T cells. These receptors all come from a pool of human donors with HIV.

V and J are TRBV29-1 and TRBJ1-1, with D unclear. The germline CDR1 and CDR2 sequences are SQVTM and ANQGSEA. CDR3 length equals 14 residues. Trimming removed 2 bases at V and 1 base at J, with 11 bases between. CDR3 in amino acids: CSVERRVQNTEAFF. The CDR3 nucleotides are TGCAGCGTTGAACGGCGAGTCCAGAACACTGAAGCTTTCTTT.

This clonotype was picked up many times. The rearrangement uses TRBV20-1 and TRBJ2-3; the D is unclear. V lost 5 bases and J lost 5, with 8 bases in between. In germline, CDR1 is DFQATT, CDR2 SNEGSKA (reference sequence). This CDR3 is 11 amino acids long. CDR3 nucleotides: TGCAGTGCTCTCAAAGAAGATACGCAGTATTTT. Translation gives CSALKEDTQYF.

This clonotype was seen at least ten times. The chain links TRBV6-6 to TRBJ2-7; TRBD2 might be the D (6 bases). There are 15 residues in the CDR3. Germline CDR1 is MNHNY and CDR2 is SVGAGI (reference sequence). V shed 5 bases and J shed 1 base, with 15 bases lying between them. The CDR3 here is CASSGTGVDSYEQYF. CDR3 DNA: TGTGCCAGCAGTGGAACGGGAGTCGATTCCTACGAGCAGTACTTC.

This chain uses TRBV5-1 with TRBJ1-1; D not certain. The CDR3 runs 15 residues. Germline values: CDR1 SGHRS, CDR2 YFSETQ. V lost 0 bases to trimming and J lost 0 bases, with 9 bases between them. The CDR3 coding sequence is TGCGCCAGCAGCTTGGGTGGGCTGATGAACACTGAAGCTTTCTTT. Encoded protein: CASSLGGLMNTEAFF.

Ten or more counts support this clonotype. DNA for the CDR3: TGTGCCAGCAGCTTAGTCCCGGTCCTCTACGAGCAGTACTTC. Translated: CASSLVPVLYEQYF. This chain uses TRBV7-8 with TRBJ2-7; no definite D call. Germline CDR1 reads SGHVS; CDR2 reads FQNEAQ. Trimming shortened V by 1 base and J by 3 bases, and 10 bases separated the two germline ends. The CDR3 runs to 14 residues.

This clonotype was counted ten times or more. As DNA, the CDR3 is TGTGCAAGTCGCCCCCTGGGGACCCTAGCGGGTTACGAGCAGTACTTC. Its protein product is CASRPLGTLAGYEQYF. The chain links TRBV12-2 to TRBJ2-7; the table gives TRBD2 as D, unverified against the DNA. TRBV12-2 is recorded as a pseudogene. The CDR3 runs to 16 residues.

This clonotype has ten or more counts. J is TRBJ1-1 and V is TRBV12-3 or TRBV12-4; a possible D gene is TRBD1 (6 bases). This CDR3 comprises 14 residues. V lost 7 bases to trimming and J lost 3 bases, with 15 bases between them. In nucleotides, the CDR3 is TGTGCCAGCACCGTCAGGGGCTGGGACACTGAAGCTTTCTTT. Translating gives CASTVRGWDTEAFF.

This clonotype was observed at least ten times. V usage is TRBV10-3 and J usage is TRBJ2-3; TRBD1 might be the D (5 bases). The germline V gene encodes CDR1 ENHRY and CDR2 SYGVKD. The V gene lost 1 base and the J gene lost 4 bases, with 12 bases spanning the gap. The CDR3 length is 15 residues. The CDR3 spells CAISEWFQGPDTQYF. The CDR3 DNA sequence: TGTGCCATCAGTGAGTGGTTCCAGGGCCCAGATACGCAGTATTTT.

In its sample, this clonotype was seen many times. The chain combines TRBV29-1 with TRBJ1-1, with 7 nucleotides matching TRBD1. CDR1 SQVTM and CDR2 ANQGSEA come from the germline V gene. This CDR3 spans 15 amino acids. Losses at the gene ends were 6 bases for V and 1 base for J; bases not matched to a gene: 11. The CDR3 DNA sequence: TGCAGCGTGGCTAGACGGGACAGCCGGAACACTGAAGCTTTCTTT. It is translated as CSVARRDSRNTEAFF.

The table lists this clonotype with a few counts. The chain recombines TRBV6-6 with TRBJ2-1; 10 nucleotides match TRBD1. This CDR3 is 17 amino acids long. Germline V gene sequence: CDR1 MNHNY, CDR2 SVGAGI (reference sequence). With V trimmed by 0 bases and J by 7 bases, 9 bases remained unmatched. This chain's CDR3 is CASSYSKRQGAWNEQFF. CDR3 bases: TGTGCCAGCAGTTACTCGAAAAGACAGGGGGCTTGGAATGAGCAGTTCTTC.

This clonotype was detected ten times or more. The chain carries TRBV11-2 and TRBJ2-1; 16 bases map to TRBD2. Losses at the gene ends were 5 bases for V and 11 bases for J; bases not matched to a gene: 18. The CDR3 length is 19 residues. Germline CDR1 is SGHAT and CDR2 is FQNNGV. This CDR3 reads CASSLGPPLPGLAGGKQFF. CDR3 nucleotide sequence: TGTGCCAGCAGCCTAGGGCCCCCACTACCGGGACTAGCGGGAGGGAAGCAGTTCTTC. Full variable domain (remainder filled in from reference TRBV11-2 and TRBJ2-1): EAGVAQSPRYKIIEKRQSVAFWCNPISGHATLYWYQQILGQGPKLLIQFQNNGVVDDSQLPKDRFSAERLKGVDSTLKIQPAKLEDSAVYLCASSLGPPLPGLAGGKQFFGPGTRLTVL.

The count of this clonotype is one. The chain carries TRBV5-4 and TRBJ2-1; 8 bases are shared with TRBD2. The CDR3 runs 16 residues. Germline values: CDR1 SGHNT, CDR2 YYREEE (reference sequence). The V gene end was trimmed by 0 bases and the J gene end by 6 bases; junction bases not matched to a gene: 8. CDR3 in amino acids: CASSLGRGGRLNEQFF. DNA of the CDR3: TGTGCCAGCAGCTTGGGTCGGGGGGGGCGTCTCAATGAGCAGTTCTTC.

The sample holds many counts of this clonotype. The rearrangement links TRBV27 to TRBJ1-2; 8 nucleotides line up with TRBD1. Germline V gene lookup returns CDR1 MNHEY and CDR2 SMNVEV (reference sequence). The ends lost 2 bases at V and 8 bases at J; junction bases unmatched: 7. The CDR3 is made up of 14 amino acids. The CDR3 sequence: CASSLGTGSGGYTF. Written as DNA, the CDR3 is TGTGCCAGCAGTTTAGGGACAGGAAGCGGGGGCTACACCTTC.

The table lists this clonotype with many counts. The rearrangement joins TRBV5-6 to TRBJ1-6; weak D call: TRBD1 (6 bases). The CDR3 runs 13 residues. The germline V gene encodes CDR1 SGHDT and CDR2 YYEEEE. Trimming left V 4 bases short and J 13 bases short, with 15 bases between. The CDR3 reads CASSPQDREPLHF. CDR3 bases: TGTGCCAGCAGCCCTCAGGACAGAGAGCCCCTCCACTTT.

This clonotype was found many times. For the CDR3, the DNA is TGTGCCAGCGGAAAGTGGGGGGAGAACACTGAAGCTTTCTTT. Translation: CASGKWGENTEAFF. V is TRBV6-5 and J is TRBJ1-1; tentative D call: TRBD1 (5 bases). The germline gives CDR1 MNHEY, CDR2 SVGAGI. The CDR3 covers 14 residues. Trimming removed 8 bases from V and 1 base from J, with 14 bases in between.

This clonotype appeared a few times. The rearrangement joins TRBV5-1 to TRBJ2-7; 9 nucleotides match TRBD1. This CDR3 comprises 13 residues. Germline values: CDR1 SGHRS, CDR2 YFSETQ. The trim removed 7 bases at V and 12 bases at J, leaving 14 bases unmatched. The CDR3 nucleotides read TGCGCCAGCTTGGACAGGGGAGGCATGGGTCTGTACTTC. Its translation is CASLDRGGMGLYF.

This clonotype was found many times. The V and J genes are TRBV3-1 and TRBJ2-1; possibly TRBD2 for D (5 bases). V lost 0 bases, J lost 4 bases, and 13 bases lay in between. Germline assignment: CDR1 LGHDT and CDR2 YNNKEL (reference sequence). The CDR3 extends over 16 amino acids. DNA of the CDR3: TGTGCCAGCAGCCAAGATTACCGGGGATCTTACAATGAGCAGTTCTTC. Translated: CASSQDYRGSYNEQFF.

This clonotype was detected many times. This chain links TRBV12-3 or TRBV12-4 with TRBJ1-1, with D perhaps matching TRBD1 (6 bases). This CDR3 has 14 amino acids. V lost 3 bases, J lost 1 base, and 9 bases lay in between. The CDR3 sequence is CASSFSGQNTEAFF. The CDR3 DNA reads TGTGCCAGCAGTTTTTCGGGACAGAACACTGAAGCTTTCTTT.

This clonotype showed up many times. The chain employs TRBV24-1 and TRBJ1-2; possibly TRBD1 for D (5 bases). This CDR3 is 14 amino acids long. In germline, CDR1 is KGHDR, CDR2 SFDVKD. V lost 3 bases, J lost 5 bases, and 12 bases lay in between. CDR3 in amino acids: CATSDQKRQYGYTF. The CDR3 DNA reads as TGTGCCACCAGTGATCAAAAGAGACAGTATGGCTACACCTTC.

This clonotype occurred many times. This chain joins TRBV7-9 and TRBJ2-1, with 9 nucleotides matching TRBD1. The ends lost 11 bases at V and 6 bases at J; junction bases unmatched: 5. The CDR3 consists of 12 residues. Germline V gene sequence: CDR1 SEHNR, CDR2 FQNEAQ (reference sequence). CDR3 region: CACPTGGNEQFF. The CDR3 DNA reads TGTGCCTGTCCGACAGGGGGCAATGAGCAGTTCTTC.

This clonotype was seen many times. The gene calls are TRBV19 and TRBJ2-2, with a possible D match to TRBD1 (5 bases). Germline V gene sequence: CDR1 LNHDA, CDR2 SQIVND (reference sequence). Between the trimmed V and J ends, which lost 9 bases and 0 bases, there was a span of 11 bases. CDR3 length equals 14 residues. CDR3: CASSTGPNTGELFF. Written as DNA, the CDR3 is TGTGCCAGCTCCACAGGACCGAACACCGGGGAGCTGTTTTTT.

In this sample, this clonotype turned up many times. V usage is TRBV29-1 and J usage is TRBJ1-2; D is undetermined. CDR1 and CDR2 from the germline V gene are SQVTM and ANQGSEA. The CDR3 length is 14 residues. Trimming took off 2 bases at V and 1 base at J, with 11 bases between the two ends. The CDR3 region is CSVESEMRNYGYTF. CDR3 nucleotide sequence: TGCAGCGTTGAATCAGAAATGCGTAACTATGGCTACACCTTC.

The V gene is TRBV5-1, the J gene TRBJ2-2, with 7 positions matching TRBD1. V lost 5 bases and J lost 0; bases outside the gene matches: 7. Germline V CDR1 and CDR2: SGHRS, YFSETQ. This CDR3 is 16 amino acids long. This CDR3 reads CASRRLTGSNTGELFF. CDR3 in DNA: TGCGCCAGCAGGCGCCTGACAGGGTCGAACACCGGGGAGCTGTTTTTT.

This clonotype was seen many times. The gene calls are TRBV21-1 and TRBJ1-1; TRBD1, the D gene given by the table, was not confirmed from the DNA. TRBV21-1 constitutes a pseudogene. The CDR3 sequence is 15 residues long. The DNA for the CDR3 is TGTGCCAGCAGCAGCCGGACAAGGTTGAACACTGAAGCTTTCTTT. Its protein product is CASSSRTRLNTEAFF.

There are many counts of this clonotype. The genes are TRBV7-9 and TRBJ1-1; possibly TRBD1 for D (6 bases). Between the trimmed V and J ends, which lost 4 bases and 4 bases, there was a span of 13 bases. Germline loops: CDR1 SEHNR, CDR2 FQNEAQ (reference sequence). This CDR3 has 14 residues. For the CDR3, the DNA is TGTGCCAGCAGCTCACCAGGGGCCATCACTGAAGCTTTCTTT. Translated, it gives CASSSPGAITEAFF.

CDR3 loop: CSARNQVSNQPQHF. The CDR3, as DNA: TGCAGTGCTAGAAACCAGGTTAGCAATCAGCCCCAGCATTTT. The rearrangement joins TRBV20-1 to TRBJ1-5; D gene unclear. V lost 2 bases and J 0 bases, leaving 8 bases between the germline ends. The CDR3 totals 14 residues. Germline CDR1 is DFQATT and CDR2 is SNEGSKA (reference sequence).

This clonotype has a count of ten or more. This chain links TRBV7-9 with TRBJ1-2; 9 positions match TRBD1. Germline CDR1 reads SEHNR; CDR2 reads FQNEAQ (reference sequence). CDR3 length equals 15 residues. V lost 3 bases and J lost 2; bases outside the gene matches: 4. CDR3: CASSFQTGGNYGYTF. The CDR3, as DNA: TGTGCCAGCAGCTTTCAAACAGGGGGCAACTATGGCTACACCTTC. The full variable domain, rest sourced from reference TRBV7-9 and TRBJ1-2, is DTGVSQNPRHKITKRGQNVTFRCDPISEHNRLYWYRQTLGQGPEFLTYFQNEAQLEKSRLLSDRFSAERPKGSFSTLEIQRTEQGDSAMYLCASSFQTGGNYGYTFGSGTRLTVV.

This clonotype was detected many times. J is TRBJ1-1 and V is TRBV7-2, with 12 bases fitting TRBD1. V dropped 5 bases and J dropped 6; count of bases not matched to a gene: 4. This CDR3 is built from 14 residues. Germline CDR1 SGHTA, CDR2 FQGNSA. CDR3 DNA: TGTGCCAGCAGCCCCCGGGACAGGGGGCCTGAAGCTTTCTTT. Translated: CASSPRDRGPEAFF.

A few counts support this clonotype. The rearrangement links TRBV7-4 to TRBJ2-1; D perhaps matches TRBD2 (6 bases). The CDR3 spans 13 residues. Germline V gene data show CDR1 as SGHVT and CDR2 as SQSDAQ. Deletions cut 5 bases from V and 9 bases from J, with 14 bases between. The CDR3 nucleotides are TGTGCCAGCAGCCGGGTCCGGGGAGGTGAGCAGTTCTTC. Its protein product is CASSRVRGGEQFF.

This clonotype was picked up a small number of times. The CDR3 sequence: CSSIEPQHF. DNA for the CDR3: TGCAGTTCCATTGAGCCCCAGCATTTT. The gene calls are TRBV20-1 and TRBJ1-5; D remains ambiguous. Germline V gene data show CDR1 as DFQATT and CDR2 as SNEGSKA (reference sequence). Between the trimmed V and J ends, which lost 8 bases and 8 bases, there was a span of 7 bases. There are 9 residues in the CDR3.

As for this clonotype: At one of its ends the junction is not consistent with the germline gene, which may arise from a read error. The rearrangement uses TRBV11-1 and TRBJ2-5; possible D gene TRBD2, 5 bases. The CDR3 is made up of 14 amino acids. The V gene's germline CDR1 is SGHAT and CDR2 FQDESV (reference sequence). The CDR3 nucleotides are TGTGCCAGCAGTAACAGAGGGCTGGAAGACACCCAGTACTTT. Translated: CASSNRGLEDTQYF.

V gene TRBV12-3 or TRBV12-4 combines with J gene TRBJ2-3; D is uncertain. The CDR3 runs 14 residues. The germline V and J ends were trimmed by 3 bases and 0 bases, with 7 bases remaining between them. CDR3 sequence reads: CASSFRQSTDTQYF. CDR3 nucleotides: TGTGCCAGCAGTTTTCGGCAGAGCACAGATACGCAGTATTTT.